One sample yielded the 28 T cell receptor beta chains listed below, sequenced in a study of shared clonotypes between healthy human individuals. TCRdb's copy holds only in-frame clones and misses some; the assay was immunoSEQ multiplex PCR. The table has 1,500,000 or so clones, 95% to 97% seen once. The sequenced material came from naive CD4+ T cells sorted from blood. As to subset: CD45RA+ positively selected. These receptors were taken from a man aged 25-45 years in good health.

Of note for this clone: At the DNA level, this CDR3 is encoded by other sequences in the same sample as well. This chain uses TRBV9 with TRBJ2-2; D perhaps matches TRBD1 (5 bases). The ends were cut back, 0 bases at V and 7 bases at J, with 7 bases in the middle. Per germline, CDR1 SGDLS and CDR2 YYNGEE. The CDR3 is made up of 13 amino acids. For the CDR3, the DNA is TGTGCCAGCAGCGTAGTAGGGGTCGGGGAGCTGTTTTTT. This translates into CASSVVGVGELFF.

This chain joins TRBV5-1 and TRBJ2-7; 7 nucleotides match TRBD1. CDR1 SGHRS and CDR2 YFSETQ come from the germline V gene. The ends lost 4 bases at V and 6 bases at J; junction bases unmatched: 7. This CDR3 has 13 residues. DNA of the CDR3: TGCGCCAGCAGCGAGGGGGCTCGGGTCGAGCAGTACTTC. Its protein is CASSEGARVEQYF. Using reference TRBV5-1 and TRBJ2-7 for the parts outside the CDR3, the full variable domain is KAGVTQTPRYLIKTRGQQVTLSCSPISGHRSVSWYQQTPGQGLQFLFEYFSETQRNKGNFPGRFSGRQFSNSRSEMNVSTLELGDSALYLCASSEGARVEQYFGPGTRLTVT.

In regard to this clone: Mismatch with germline at one junction end may stem from a read error. The DNA for the CDR3 is TGTGCCAGCAGCTTGGCCGGTGTGTCGGACGGAGTCACTTTT. Translated: CASSLAGVSDGVTF. This chain joins TRBV5-4 and TRBJ1-4; D call uncertain. The CDR3 extends over 14 amino acids. Germline values: CDR1 SGHNT, CDR2 YYREEE (reference sequence).

The V and J genes are TRBV5-1 and TRBJ1-5, with 7 bases identical to TRBD1. Germline lookup yields CDR1 SGHRS and CDR2 YFSETQ. V was clipped by 9 bases and J by 5 bases; unmatched bases: 8. The CDR3 has 13 amino acids. This chain's CDR3 is CATPGQLHQPQHF. In DNA form, the CDR3 reads TGCGCCACCCCGGGACAGCTCCATCAGCCCCAGCATTTT.

This clone was counted a single time. The chain has TRBV11-2 and TRBJ1-3; unclear D gene. The germline V gene encodes CDR1 SGHAT and CDR2 FQNNGV. Between the trimmed V and J ends, which lost 7 bases and 0 bases, there was a span of 13 bases. The CDR3 spans 15 residues. For the CDR3, the DNA is TGTGCCAGCACCGGGAGGTTTGCCTCTGGAAACACCATATATTTT. Translating it yields CASTGRFASGNTIYF.

This rearrangement joins TRBV18 to TRBJ2-6; TRBD1 might be the D (5 bases). Germline V gene data show CDR1 as KGHSH and CDR2 as LQKENI. V was pared by 4 bases and J by 0 bases, with 16 bases between. The CDR3 spans 18 residues. In DNA, the CDR3 is TGTGCCAGCTCACGCATACAGGACCTTAGCTCTGGGGCCAACGTCCTGACTTTC. Protein: CASSRIQDLSSGANVLTF.

The chain joins TRBV28 to TRBJ2-7; TRBD1 is a possible D gene (6 bases). CDR3 length: 15 amino acids. Per the germline V gene, CDR1 is MDHEN and CDR2 is SYDVKM. Trimming pared 1 base from V and 0 bases from J, leaving 10 bases between. CDR3 in amino acids: CASSLYSGDSYEQYF. In DNA form, the CDR3 reads TGTGCCAGCAGTTTATATTCAGGGGACTCCTACGAGCAGTACTTC.

The V call is TRBV2, the J call TRBJ1-1; 8 bases map to TRBD1. J was trimmed by 1 base and V by 4 bases; bases with no gene match: 2. The germline V gene encodes CDR1 SNHLY and CDR2 FYNNEI. CDR3 length: 14 amino acids. The CDR3 coding sequence is TGTGCCAGCAGTGCAGGGGGCTCGAACACTGAAGCTTTCTTT. Translation: CASSAGGSNTEAFF.

This chain's CDR3 is CASSPSPGIFNEKLFF. The CDR3 DNA reads as TGTGCCAGCAGTCCAAGTCCGGGTATCTTCAATGAAAAACTGTTTTTT. The chain links TRBV28 to TRBJ1-4; no definite D call. Trimming shortened V by 5 bases and J by 5 bases, and 18 bases separated the two germline ends. The CDR3 runs 16 residues. Germline V gene data show CDR1 as MDHEN and CDR2 as SYDVKM.

This clone occurred once. V gene TRBV6-1 combines with J gene TRBJ2-7; D is unclear. CDR3 size: 14 residues. Germline V CDR1 and CDR2: MNHNS, SASEGT. V was cut by 0 bases and J by 0 bases, with 6 bases left in between. The CDR3 region is CASSEAHRSYEQYF. DNA for the CDR3: TGTGCCAGCAGTGAAGCACACCGCTCCTACGAGCAGTACTTC.

The chain couples TRBV5-4 to TRBJ2-4, with TRBD1 matching over 9 bases. This CDR3 is built from 20 residues. The V gene's germline CDR1 is SGHNT and CDR2 YYREEE (reference sequence). J was trimmed by 2 bases and V by 0 bases; bases with no gene match: 15. The CDR3 loop is CASSLVGQGTLSLTKNIQYF. The CDR3 nucleotides read TGTGCCAGCAGCTTGGTAGGACAGGGGACTCTTTCCCTCACCAAAAACATTCAGTACTTC.

The chain has TRBV27 and TRBJ2-3, with TRBD2 as a possible D gene (6 bases). From germline, CDR1 is MNHEY and CDR2 SMNVEV (reference sequence). This CDR3 spans 16 amino acids. Trimming stripped 7 bases from V and 3 bases from J, with 20 bases between. The CDR3 loop reads CASTLSSAGRTDTQYF. In nucleotides, the CDR3 is TGTGCCAGCACCTTATCTAGCGCGGGGAGGACAGATACGCAGTATTTT.

Only a few counts were recorded for this clone. The genes are TRBV7-2 and TRBJ2-3; weak D call: TRBD2 (6 bases). The CDR3 is made up of 15 amino acids. CDR1 and CDR2 from the germline V gene are SGHTA and FQGNSA. The V gene lost 4 bases and the J gene lost 6 bases, with 17 bases spanning the gap. The CDR3 reads CASSSGGQGVDTQYF. CDR3 in DNA: TGTGCCAGCAGCTCCGGAGGGCAGGGAGTCGATACGCAGTATTTT. Full variable domain (outside the CDR3, taken from reference TRBV7-2 and TRBJ2-3): GAGVSQSPSNKVTEKGKDVELRCDPISGHTALYWYRQSLGQGLEFLIYFQGNSAPDKSGLPSDRFSAERTGGSVSTLTIQRTQQEDSAVYLCASSSGGQGVDTQYFGPGTRLTVL.

The chain combines TRBV12-2 with TRBJ2-3; TRBD2 reflects the table's D call only, with no check against the DNA. TRBV12-2 is reported as a pseudogene. CDR3 size: 16 residues. The CDR3 loop reads CASRHPGDGSTDTQYF. In DNA form, the CDR3 reads TGTGCAAGTCGCCACCCGGGGGACGGAAGCACAGATACGCAGTATTTT.

Comments on this clone: Other DNA sequences of this sample code for an identical CDR3. This rearrangement joins TRBV5-1 to TRBJ1-1; D is uncertain. V was pared by 0 bases and J by 3 bases, with 6 bases between. CDR1 SGHRS and CDR2 YFSETQ come from the germline V gene. The CDR3 loop spans 13 amino acids. The CDR3 is CASSLALDTEAFF. Here the CDR3 DNA reads TGCGCCAGCAGCTTGGCATTGGACACTGAAGCTTTCTTT. Based on the CDR3 plus reference TRBV5-1 and TRBJ1-1, the full variable domain is KAGVTQTPRYLIKTRGQQVTLSCSPISGHRSVSWYQQTPGQGLQFLFEYFSETQRNKGNFPGRFSGRQFSNSRSEMNVSTLELGDSALYLCASSLALDTEAFFGQGTRLTVV.

This sequence joins TRBV6-5 and TRBJ2-2; D is ambiguous. From germline, CDR1 is MNHEY and CDR2 SVGAGI. The CDR3 is 15 residues long. V shed 6 bases and J shed 3 bases, with 14 bases lying between them. In DNA, the CDR3 is TGTGCCAGCAGGAGTCCGACTCAGTACACCGGGGAGCTGTTTTTT. Amino acids: CASRSPTQYTGELFF.

With regard to this clone: The identical CDR3 is also encoded by other nucleotide sequences in the sample. The CDR3 DNA sequence: TGCGCCAGCAGCTTGGCGGGAGGGGCCACCGGGGAGCTGTTTTTT. Protein product: CASSLAGGATGELFF. J is TRBJ2-2 and V is TRBV5-1, with 8 bases aligning to TRBD2. Germline V CDR1 and CDR2: SGHRS, YFSETQ. There are 15 residues in the CDR3. The trim removed 0 bases at V and 4 bases at J, leaving 2 bases unmatched.

This clone was seen a single time. Other DNA sequences within the sample encode an identical CDR3. The chain employs TRBV5-1 and TRBJ2-2; D ambiguous. The germline V and J ends were trimmed by 4 bases and 6 bases, with 7 bases remaining between them. The CDR3 has 12 residues. CDR1 and CDR2 (germline): SGHRS, YFSETQ. CDR3 protein: CASSLGSGELFF. The CDR3, as DNA: TGCGCCAGCAGCCTGGGTTCCGGGGAGCTGTTTTTT.

About this clone: The sample has other DNA sequences that encode this CDR3 too. This chain joins TRBV28 and TRBJ1-2; D ambiguous. Germline CDR1 is MDHEN and CDR2 is SYDVKM. This CDR3 is 12 amino acids long. V lost 3 bases and J 8 bases, leaving 10 bases between the germline ends. The CDR3 DNA sequence: TGTGCCAGCAGTTTGGCCAGCCACGGCTACACCTTC. Protein: CASSLASHGYTF.

The V and J genes are TRBV9 and TRBJ2-3, with TRBD2 as a possible D gene (6 bases). This CDR3 has 15 amino acids. Germline CDR1 and CDR2: SGDLS and YYNGEE. With 3 bases removed from V and 2 bases from J, the gap between germline ends came to 13 bases. CDR3 nucleotides: TGTGCCAGCAGCGGAAATAGCGGACTCACAGATACGCAGTATTTT. Translated, it gives CASSGNSGLTDTQYF.

The chain has TRBV7-9 and TRBJ2-1, with D unresolved. The V end was cut by 1 base, the J end by 6 bases, with 13 bases between. Germline CDR1 reads SEHNR; CDR2 reads FQNEAQ (reference sequence). The CDR3 covers 15 residues. This CDR3 reads CASSLDTTDTNEQFF. DNA for the CDR3: TGTGCCAGCAGCTTAGACACCACTGATACCAATGAGCAGTTCTTC.

V is TRBV19 and J is TRBJ2-5; D possibly corresponds to TRBD2 (6 bases). CDR3 size: 13 residues. Trimming removed 5 bases from V and 2 bases from J, with 9 bases in between. The germline gives CDR1 LNHDA, CDR2 SQIVND (reference sequence). CDR3 amino acids: CASSPGTQETQYF. The DNA of the CDR3 is TGTGCCAGTAGTCCTGGGACTCAAGAGACCCAGTACTTC.

The chain is built from TRBV19 and TRBJ2-7, with D tentatively TRBD1 or TRBD2 (5 bases each). The V and J ends lost 5 bases and 2 bases respectively, with 10 bases between them. The CDR3 extends over 13 amino acids. CDR1 LNHDA and CDR2 SQIVND come from the germline V gene (reference sequence). In nucleotides, the CDR3 is TGTGCCAGTAGTTCCGGGGACGCCTACGAGCAGTACTTC. Amino acid sequence: CASSSGDAYEQYF.

The chain is built from TRBV25-1 and TRBJ2-7; D perhaps matches TRBD1 (5 bases). Trimming removed 2 bases from V and 2 bases from J, with 10 bases in between. The CDR3 totals 14 residues. Germline lookup yields CDR1 MGHDK and CDR2 SYGVNS. The CDR3 loop is CASSESDRAYEQYF. CDR3 nucleotide sequence: TGTGCCAGCAGTGAAAGTGACAGAGCCTACGAGCAGTACTTC.

The genes are TRBV5-1 and TRBJ1-3, with TRBD1 matching 7 bases. The germline gives CDR1 SGHRS, CDR2 YFSETQ. Trimming removed 4 bases from V and 3 bases from J; junction bases left unmatched: 4. The CDR3 is 14 residues long. The CDR3 reads CASSPGTDGNTIYF. Here the CDR3 DNA reads TGCGCCAGCAGCCCCGGGACAGATGGAAACACCATATATTTT.

The genes are TRBV11-3 and TRBJ2-3; tentative D call: TRBD2 (6 bases). Trimming removed 5 bases at V and 2 bases at J, with 23 bases between. CDR3 size: 18 residues. From germline, CDR1 is SGHNT and CDR2 YENEEA. CDR3 loop: CASSPSPWDSEYTDTQYF. DNA for the CDR3: TGTGCCAGCAGCCCAAGCCCCTGGGACTCCGAATACACAGATACGCAGTATTTT. Full variable domain (missing parts from reference TRBV11-3 and TRBJ2-3): EAGVVQSPRYKIIEKKQPVAFWCNPISGHNTLYWYLQNLGQGPELLIRYENEEAVDDSQLPKDRFSAERLKGVDSTLKIQPAELGDSAVYLCASSPSPWDSEYTDTQYFGPGTRLTVL.

In regard to this clone: The same CDR3 is also encoded by other DNA sequences in this sample. The chain links TRBV30 to TRBJ2-6; a weak D match, TRBD2 (5 bases). Germline V CDR1 and CDR2: GTSNPN, SVGIG (reference sequence). The CDR3 has 15 amino acids. V was cut by 0 bases and J by 0 bases, with 6 bases left in between. Here the CDR3 reads CAWSVRGSGANVLTF. The CDR3 region has the DNA TGTGCCTGGAGTGTACGGGGCTCTGGGGCCAACGTCCTGACTTTC.

The chain recombines TRBV5-4 with TRBJ2-7; a possible D gene is TRBD2 (5 bases). This CDR3 region has 14 residues. V lost 6 bases and J 6 bases, leaving 19 bases between the germline ends. In germline, CDR1 is SGHNT, CDR2 YYREEE (reference sequence). CDR3 nucleotides: TGTGCCAGCACCTCTCAGGTCGGGGAGTCCGAGCAGTACTTC. This codes for CASTSQVGESEQYF.